This TCR beta chain originates from a study of CD8+CD57+ T cells in acquired aplastic anemia. Study-level background: Healthy-donor CD4+ cells averaged around 10 million reads.

The germline V gene encodes CDR1 SGHTA and CDR2 FQGNSA. The CDR3 is made up of 9 amino acids, end residues included. A remark on this clonotype: The conserved final phenylalanine or tryptophan is absent from the CDR3, which likely points to a read error. The DNA is left out, because the CDR3 cannot be placed on it with certainty; the CDR3 is given as TCRdb lists it.

TCR beta VDJ and CDR3 profiles were obtained from a genomic DNA template. TCRdb analysed the reads with MiXCR anew, one entry per CDR3 protein. The table includes about 210,000 distinct CDR3 sequences, about 59% detected once. The chain recombines TRBV7-2 with TRBJ2-1; TRBD2 is taken as the D call from the table, unchecked against the DNA. The TCR sequence derives from a human donor in good health. Sequenced: sorted CD4+, CD8+, or CD8+CD57+ T cells (not recorded which) from PBMCs. This CDR3 is CASSPGVAG.